This T cell receptor (beta chain) was captured in a study of early T cells in non-severe SARS-CoV-2 infection. Trimming cost V 3 bases and J 7 bases, with 9 bases left between them. Germline V gene lookup returns CDR1 MGHRA and CDR2 YSYEKL. The length of the CDR3 is 13 residues. Unique molecular identifiers were affixed to single, distinct cDNA molecules. TCRdb passed the 5' RACE reads through MiXCR, listing each CDR3 protein once. This sample carries 65,000 to 85,000 distinct CDR3 sequences, roughly 13% of them seen once, and the ten largest clones take 4.5% to 5.5%. The sequencing sample was made of whole blood. The TCR comes from an adult who was a healthcare worker with PCR-confirmed SARS-CoV-2 infection or an uninfected control (not recorded which). The chain couples TRBV4-1 to TRBJ1-4; a possible D gene is TRBD1 (6 bases). Here the CDR3 reads CASSQRTVEKLFF. The DNA of the CDR3 is TGCGCCAGCAGCCAGCGGACAGTTGAAAAACTGTTTTTT.